These 28 T cell receptor beta chains share one sample of origin, sequenced in a study of regulatory T cells in long-lasting Graves disease. The time point was: newly diagnosed GD, antithyroid drugs for less than 3 months. Following extraction of RNA from PBMCs, that RNA was used to make the TCR library. Both iRepertoire HTBI primers and Arm-PCR of CDR3 regions were used to build the TCR beta libraries. Each CDR3 protein gets one entry after TCRdb re-called the multiplex PCR reads with MiXCR. The table includes about 440,000 distinct CDR3 sequences, more than 13% detected once. These data were also reused for a study on T cells in Graves' hyperthyroidism and ophthalmopathy.

This material consisted of peripheral blood mononuclear cells (PBMCs), taken at new diagnosis, from a patient treated with antithyroid drugs. These receptors were taken from a woman between 25 and 40 years old with Graves disease.

This clonotype has a count of ten or more. V gene TRBV29-1 combines with J gene TRBJ2-1, with D perhaps TRBD1 (6 bases). V lost 6 bases and J lost 4, with 16 bases in between. Germline CDR1 is SQVTM and CDR2 is ANQGSEA. This CDR3 is built from 14 residues. The CDR3 coding sequence is TGCAGCGTGCTCGGGACATTAGTTTACAATGAGCAGTTCTTC. Protein: CSVLGTLVYNEQFF.

This clonotype has a count of ten or more. The genes are TRBV10-3 and TRBJ1-3; 7 positions match TRBD1. V shed 3 bases and J 1 base; nucleotides not matched to a gene: 3. The V gene's germline CDR1 is ENHRY and CDR2 SYGVKD. This CDR3 has 15 amino acids. The CDR3 reads CAISDLTGSGNTIYF. CDR3 DNA: TGTGCCATCAGTGACCTGACAGGGTCTGGAAACACCATATATTTT.

The rearrangement joins TRBV4-1 to TRBJ2-2; 12 nucleotides line up with TRBD2. The CDR3 is made up of 14 amino acids. Germline assignment: CDR1 MGHRA and CDR2 YSYEKL. V was clipped by 5 bases and J by 6 bases; unmatched bases: 1. The CDR3 DNA reads TGCGCCAGCAGCACTAGCGGGAGGTCCGGGGAGCTGTTTTTT. It translates to CASSTSGRSGELFF.

Many counts were recorded for this clonotype. The CDR3 DNA follows: TGCGCCAGCAGCCCAGCCTCGGACAGCCCCTACGAGCAGTACTTC. Its protein product is CASSPASDSPYEQYF. V gene TRBV5-1 combines with J gene TRBJ2-7, with a weak D call TRBD1 (6 bases). CDR3 length: 15 amino acids. V lost 4 bases and J 2 bases, leaving 16 bases between the germline ends. The germline V gene has CDR1 SGHRS and CDR2 YFSETQ.

The sample holds many counts of this clonotype. The V and J genes are TRBV7-8 and TRBJ1-5, with D perhaps matching TRBD1 (5 bases). V lost 2 bases and J lost 4, with 9 bases in between. Per the germline V gene, CDR1 is SGHVS and CDR2 is FQNEAQ. The CDR3 has 14 residues. CDR3 coding DNA: TGTGCCAGCAGCTTACCGAAGGGGAATCAGCCCCAGCATTTT. It codes for CASSLPKGNQPQHF.

This clonotype was seen repeatedly, ten times or more. V is TRBV7-9 and J is TRBJ2-4, with D perhaps matching TRBD1 (6 bases). CDR1 is SEHNR, CDR2 FQNEAQ, per germline (reference sequence). The CDR3 covers 16 residues. V was cut by 0 bases and J by 3 bases, with 12 bases left in between. For the CDR3, the DNA is TGTGCCAGCAGCTTAGCAGGGGGAAAGGACAAAAACATTCAGTACTTC. Translated, it gives CASSLAGGKDKNIQYF.

In the case of this clonotype: This is likely an artifact of a read error, given a far larger clone one base away. V and J are TRBV3-1 and TRBJ2-7, with 7 bases that match TRBD2. The germline gives CDR1 LGHDT, CDR2 YNNKEL (reference sequence). This CDR3 spans 15 amino acids. J was trimmed by 7 bases and V by 4 bases; bases with no gene match: 13. The CDR3 loop reads CASSPLAGEVNEQYF. CDR3 DNA sequence: TGTGCCAGCAGCCCATTAGCGGGCGAGGTGAATGAGCAGTACTTC.

This clonotype showed up many times. This rearrangement joins TRBV6-1 to TRBJ1-3, with 8 bases lining up with TRBD1. V trimming: 3 bases; J trimming: 4 bases; junction bases outside the gene matches: 5. Germline V gene data show CDR1 as MNHNS and CDR2 as SASEGT. There are 15 residues in the CDR3. CDR3 DNA sequence: TGTGCCAGCAGTGACGACGGGACAGGCGGAAACACCATATATTTT. It encodes CASSDDGTGGNTIYF.

This clonotype was seen repeatedly, ten times or more. The chain carries TRBV7-9 and TRBJ2-1; either TRBD1 or TRBD2 may supply D (6 bases each). Trimming pared 5 bases from V and 6 bases from J, leaving 17 bases between. This CDR3 is built from 15 residues. Germline CDR1 and CDR2: SEHNR and FQNEAQ (reference sequence). This chain's CDR3 is CASSPSGRGGNEQFF. The CDR3 nucleotides read TGTGCCAGCAGCCCCAGTGGCAGGGGAGGCAATGAGCAGTTCTTC.

This clonotype has at least ten counts. This chain uses TRBV10-1 with TRBJ2-7; weak D call: TRBD1 (5 bases). V dropped 7 bases and J dropped 2 bases, with 15 bases sitting between them. Germline CDR1 and CDR2: WNHNN and SYGVQD (reference sequence). The CDR3 has 14 residues. The CDR3 here is CASKKVRTPYEQYF. CDR3 DNA sequence: TGCGCCAGCAAGAAGGTCCGGACACCCTACGAGCAGTACTTC.

This clonotype has ten or more counts. CDR3 sequence reads: CASSPRQSTNEKLFF. CDR3 nucleotides: TGTGCCAGCTCACCTCGACAGTCAACTAATGAAAAACTGTTTTTT. This chain joins TRBV18 and TRBJ1-4, with a tentative D call TRBD1 (5 bases). Germline V lookup: CDR1 KGHSH, CDR2 LQKENI. V was clipped by 3 bases and J by 0 bases, with 8 bases between them. The CDR3 totals 15 residues.

This clonotype was recorded at least ten times. This chain joins TRBV20-1 and TRBJ1-5; no firm D call. Trimming took 0 bases from V and 7 from J, leaving 13 bases between them. This CDR3 is built from 14 residues. Germline V gives CDR1 DFQATT, CDR2 SNEGSKA (reference sequence). The CDR3 spells CSARDPKAGQPQHF. In DNA form, the CDR3 reads TGCAGTGCTAGAGACCCTAAGGCGGGCCAGCCCCAGCATTTT.

This clonotype was counted many times. This chain joins TRBV5-1 and TRBJ1-2; D uncertain. Germline lookup yields CDR1 SGHRS and CDR2 YFSETQ. The CDR3 length is 13 residues. Trimming cost V 4 bases and J 6 bases, with 13 bases left between them. The CDR3 DNA is TGCGCCAGCAGCGCGCTCTCTCGAGATGGCTACACCTTC. Protein product: CASSALSRDGYTF.

This clonotype turned up a few times. The V and J genes are TRBV5-5 and TRBJ2-6; TRBD1 might be the D (5 bases). Trimming took 4 bases from V and 0 from J, leaving 8 bases between them. This CDR3 has 15 amino acids. Germline CDR1 reads SGHKS; CDR2 reads YYEKEE (reference sequence). The CDR3 DNA reads as TGTGCCAGCAGCGTCGGACACTCTGGGGCCAACGTCCTGACTTTC. This sequence encodes CASSVGHSGANVLTF.

The chain is built from TRBV9 and TRBJ2-1; 14 nucleotides align to TRBD2. The germline V gene encodes CDR1 SGDLS and CDR2 YYNGEE. The CDR3 is 17 amino acids. After removal of 4 bases from V and 7 bases from J, the junction contained 10 bases not matched to a gene. DNA for the CDR3: TGTGCCAGCAGCAACGGGCGGACTAGCGGGAGGCGAAATGAGCAGTTCTTC. It yields the protein CASSNGRTSGRRNEQFF.

This clonotype was observed many times. The chain carries TRBV24-1 and TRBJ2-2; D unresolved. The CDR3 is 15 amino acids. Germline values: CDR1 KGHDR, CDR2 SFDVKD. The V gene lost 5 bases and the J gene lost 1 base, with 10 bases spanning the gap. The CDR3 spells CATSGLGRNTGELFF. In DNA form, the CDR3 reads TGTGCCACCAGTGGCCTCGGACGGAACACCGGGGAGCTGTTTTTT.

This chain links TRBV29-1 with TRBJ1-1; TRBD1 matches at 7 bases. CDR1 is SQVTM and CDR2 is ANQGSEA in the germline V gene. Trimming cost V 4 bases and J 3 bases; bases outside gene matches: 8. The CDR3 sequence is 14 residues long. Here the CDR3 reads CSVVAPRGDTEAFF. CDR3 bases: TGCAGCGTTGTTGCACCCAGGGGGGACACTGAAGCTTTCTTT.

As to this clonotype: No conserved phenylalanine or tryptophan ends this CDR3, so it is likely a read error. The rearrangement links TRBV20-1 to TRBJ2-1, with D possibly being TRBD1 (6 bases). The CDR3 covers 17 residues. CDR1 and CDR2 from the germline V gene are DFQATT and SNEGSKA (reference sequence). The V end was cut by 3 bases, the J end by 0 bases, with 18 bases between. Written as DNA, the CDR3 is TGCAGTGCTAGCCCCCAGACAGGCCACAGCTCCTACAATGAGCAGTTCCTC. Its translation: CSASPQTGHSSYNEQFL.

This clonotype has ten or more counts. V and J are TRBV2 and TRBJ2-1; 11 bases fit TRBD2. Germline V gene sequence: CDR1 SNHLY, CDR2 FYNNEI. The CDR3 runs 16 residues. V lost 5 bases, J lost 3 bases, and 6 bases stayed unmatched. CDR3 sequence reads: CASSLLGLADYNEQFF. CDR3 DNA sequence: TGTGCCAGCAGTTTACTGGGACTAGCGGACTACAATGAGCAGTTCTTC.

This clonotype came up a few times. The chain has TRBV19 and TRBJ2-2, with D maybe TRBD2 (7 bases). The germline gives CDR1 LNHDA, CDR2 SQIVND (reference sequence). CDR3 length equals 14 residues. V lost 6 bases and J 6 bases, leaving 14 bases between the germline ends. CDR3 loop: CASRGAGDAGELFF. CDR3 nucleotide sequence: TGTGCCAGTAGGGGGGCGGGGGACGCCGGGGAGCTGTTTTTT.

V gene TRBV29-1 combines with J gene TRBJ2-7; no firm D call. V dropped 8 bases and J dropped 4 bases, with 21 bases sitting between them. Germline V gene sequence: CDR1 SQVTM, CDR2 ANQGSEA. This CDR3 is built from 14 residues. CDR3 amino acids: CSPGFRLGSYEQYF. CDR3 in DNA: TGCAGCCCCGGGTTTAGACTGGGATCGTACGAGCAGTACTTC.

The chain recombines TRBV5-5 with TRBJ1-5; D is unclear. This CDR3 region has 15 residues. Trimming left V 4 bases short and J 4 bases short, with 15 bases between. Germline-derived CDR1 and CDR2 are SGHKS and YYEKEE (reference sequence). CDR3 amino acids: CASSPRAVGNQPQHF. CDR3 bases: TGTGCCAGCAGCCCTCGGGCAGTGGGTAATCAGCCCCAGCATTTT.

Many counts were recorded for this clonotype. The V and J genes are TRBV7-9 and TRBJ1-2; D unclear. V shed 2 bases and J shed 4 bases, with 8 bases lying between them. From germline, CDR1 is SEHNR and CDR2 FQNEAQ (reference sequence). CDR3 length: 13 amino acids. The CDR3 protein is CASSLTPFYGYTF. The CDR3 nucleotides read TGTGCCAGCAGCTTAACACCATTCTATGGCTACACCTTC.

This clonotype was seen repeatedly, ten times or more. This chain's CDR3 is CASSYSASGVGEQYF. The CDR3 DNA follows: TGTGCCAGCAGTTACTCGGCTAGCGGGGTGGGCGAGCAGTACTTC. The chain carries TRBV6-2 or TRBV6-3 and TRBJ2-7; 9 positions match TRBD2. CDR1 and CDR2 from the germline V gene are MNHEY and SVGEGT. This CDR3 has 15 residues. Trimming removed 0 bases from V and 6 bases from J; junction bases left unmatched: 6.

This clonotype showed up many times. The chain has TRBV30 and TRBJ1-1, with D perhaps TRBD1 (6 bases). Germline V lookup: CDR1 GTSNPN, CDR2 SVGIG (reference sequence). The CDR3 is made up of 14 amino acids. Trimming took 4 bases from V and 4 from J, leaving 16 bases between them. The CDR3 region has the DNA TGTGCCTGGACCGCTAACGCGGGGGCCACTGAAGCTTTCTTT. Translating it yields CAWTANAGATEAFF.

The DNA for the CDR3 is TGTGCCACCAGTGCCCACGGGACTCATGATGGCTACACCTTC. Encoded protein: CATSAHGTHDGYTF. The V and J genes are TRBV24-1 and TRBJ1-2, with a possible D match to TRBD1 (5 bases). This CDR3 spans 14 amino acids. Germline V gene sequence: CDR1 KGHDR, CDR2 SFDVKD. The V end was cut by 5 bases, the J end by 6 bases, with 15 bases between.

This clonotype has a count of ten or more. This chain joins TRBV3-1 and TRBJ1-5; D is ambiguous. The CDR3 consists of 15 residues. CDR1 and CDR2 from the germline V gene are LGHDT and YNNKEL (reference sequence). The V gene lost 3 bases and the J gene lost 1 base, with 10 bases spanning the gap. The CDR3 nucleotides read TGTGCCAGCAGCCAGAGTCACTGGAGCAATCAGCCCCAGCATTTT. Translating gives CASSQSHWSNQPQHF.

This clonotype has a count of ten or more. The CDR3 sequence is CASSLGYLYEQYF. The DNA of the CDR3 is TGTGCCAGCAGTTTAGGCTATCTCTACGAGCAGTACTTC. The rearrangement joins TRBV12-3 or TRBV12-4 to TRBJ2-7; D unclear. CDR3 length: 13 amino acids. V dropped 1 base and J dropped 3 bases, with 7 bases sitting between them.